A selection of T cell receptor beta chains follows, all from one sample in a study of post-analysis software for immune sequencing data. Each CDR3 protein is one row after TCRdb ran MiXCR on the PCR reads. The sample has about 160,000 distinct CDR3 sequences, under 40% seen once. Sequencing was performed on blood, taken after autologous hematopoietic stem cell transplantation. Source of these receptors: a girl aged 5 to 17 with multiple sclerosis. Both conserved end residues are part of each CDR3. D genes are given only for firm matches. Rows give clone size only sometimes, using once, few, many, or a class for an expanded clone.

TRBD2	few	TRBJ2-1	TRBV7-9	CASSPSGSNLDEQFF	TGTGCCAGCAGCCCTAGCGGGAGTAATCTCGATGAGCAGTTCTTC
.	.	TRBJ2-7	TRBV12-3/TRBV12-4	CASSLSECEQYF	TGTGCCAGCAGTCTATCCGAATGCGAGCAGTACTTC
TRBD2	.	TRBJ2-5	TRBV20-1	CSATKLAGDQETQYF	TGCAGTGCTACCAAACTAGCGGGAGACCAAGAGACCCAGTACTTC
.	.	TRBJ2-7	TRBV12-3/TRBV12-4	CASMGRDEQYF	TGTGCCAGCATGGGCAGGGACGAGCAGTACTTC
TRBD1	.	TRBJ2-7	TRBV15	CATSRSGTGGEQYF	TGTGCCACCAGCCGCTCCGGGACAGGGGGCGAGCAGTACTTC
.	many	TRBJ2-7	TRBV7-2	CASSYGGEQYF	TGTGCCAGCAGCTACGGCGGGGAGCAGTACTTC
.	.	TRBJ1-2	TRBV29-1	CSVTQGGDGYTF	TGCAGCGTGACCCAGGGAGGGGATGGCTACACCTTC
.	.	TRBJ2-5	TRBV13	CASSGYRGGEQYF	TGTGCCAGCAGCGGATACAGGGGGGGAGAGCAGTACTTC
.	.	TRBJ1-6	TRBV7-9	CASSWTAIRDSPLHF	TGTGCCAGCAGCTGGACAGCGATTCGAGATTCACCCCTCCACTTT
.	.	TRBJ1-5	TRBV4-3	CASSQDPGVDNQPQHF	TGCGCCAGCAGCCAAGATCCGGGGGTTGACAATCAGCCCCAGCATTTT
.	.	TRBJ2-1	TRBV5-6	CASSATRRPNEQFF	TGTGCCAGCAGCGCAACAAGGCGCCCCAATGAGCAGTTCTTC
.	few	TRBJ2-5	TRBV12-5	CASGLVREPVKTQYF	TGTGCTAGTGGTTTGGTCAGGGAGCCTGTGAAGACCCAGTACTTC
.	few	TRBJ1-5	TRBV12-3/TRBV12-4	CASRPTAGNQPQHF	TGTGCCAGCAGGCCGACAGCGGGCAATCAGCCCCAGCATTTT
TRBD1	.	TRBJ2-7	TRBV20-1	CSASVYVLGQGTTYEQYF	TGCAGCGCCTCAGTTTACGTTTTGGGACAGGGTACGACCTACGAGCAGTACTTC
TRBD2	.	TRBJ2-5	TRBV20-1	CSARLGLAQAQYF	TGCAGTGCTAGGCTGGGACTAGCCCAAGCCCAGTACTTC
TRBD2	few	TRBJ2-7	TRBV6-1	CASSDLAGASEQYF	TGTGCCAGCAGTGACCTAGCGGGAGCTTCCGAGCAGTACTTC
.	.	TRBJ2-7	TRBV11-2	CASSAQGIEQYF	TGTGCCAGCAGCGCCCAGGGAATCGAGCAGTACTTC
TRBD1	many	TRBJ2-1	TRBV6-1	CASSSYAGTGDRNEQFF	TGTGCCAGCAGCAGTTACGCCGGGACAGGGGATCGAAATGAGCAGTTCTTC
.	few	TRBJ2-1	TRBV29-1	CTVRNGSSYNEQFF	TGCACCGTTAGGAACGGTAGCTCCTACAATGAGCAGTTCTTC
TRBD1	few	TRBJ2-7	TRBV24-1	CATSSSTGGNEQYF	TGTGCCACCAGTAGCTCGACAGGGGGGAACGAGCAGTACTTC
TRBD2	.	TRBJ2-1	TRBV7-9	CASSLPLAGGLGEQFF	TGTGCCAGCAGCTTACCCCTAGCGGGGGGGCTGGGGGAGCAGTTCTTC
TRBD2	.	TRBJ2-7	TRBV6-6	CASSYARLAGGYEQYF	TGTGCCAGCAGTTACGCCAGACTAGCGGGGGGCTACGAGCAGTACTTC
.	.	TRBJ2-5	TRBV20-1	CSASALVVQYF	TGCAGTGCTAGTGCCCTTGTTGTGCAGTACTTC
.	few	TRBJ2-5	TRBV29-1	CSVDSLAWETQYF	TGCAGCGTTGACTCGCTAGCCTGGGAGACCCAGTACTTC
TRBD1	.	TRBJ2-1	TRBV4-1	CASSREQDRGPLSYNKQFF	TGCGCCAGCAGCCGAGAACAGGACAGGGGGCCCTTATCCTACAATAAGCAGTTCTTC
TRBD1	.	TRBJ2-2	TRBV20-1	CSARDWAQGTAGELFF	TGCAGTGCTAGAGACTGGGCACAGGGGACGGCCGGGGAGCTGTTTTTT
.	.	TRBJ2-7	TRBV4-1	CASSQDRSGVEQYF	TGCGCCAGCAGCCAAGACAGGTCGGGAGTGGAGCAGTACTTC
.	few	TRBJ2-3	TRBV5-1	CASSLGIAALTDTQYF	TGCGCCAGCAGCTTGGGGATAGCGGCTCTCACAGATACGCAGTATTTT
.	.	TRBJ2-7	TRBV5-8	CASSFTGTYEQYF	TGTGCCAGCAGCTTTACAGGGACCTACGAGCAGTACTTC
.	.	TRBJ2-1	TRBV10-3	CAIRVKPRASYNEQFF	TGTGCCATCAGGGTAAAACCTCGGGCGTCCTACAATGAGCAGTTCTTC
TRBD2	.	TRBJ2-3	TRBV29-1	CSVEDGLAVADTQYF	TGCAGCGTTGAAGATGGACTAGCGGTAGCAGATACGCAGTATTTT
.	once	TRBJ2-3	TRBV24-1	CATSVLDTQYF	TGTGCCACCAGTGTTTTAGATACGCAGTATTTT
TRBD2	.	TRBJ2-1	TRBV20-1	CSAPASGRIPGEQFF	TGCAGTGCTCCGGCTAGCGGGAGAATCCCCGGAGAGCAGTTCTTC
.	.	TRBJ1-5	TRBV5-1	CASSVGPSGNQPQHF	TGCGCCAGCAGCGTAGGACCCTCTGGCAATCAGCCCCAGCATTTT
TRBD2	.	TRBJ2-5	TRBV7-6	CASSLGVRGTSGQETQYF	TGTGCCAGCAGCTTAGGTGTCCGTGGGACTAGCGGTCAAGAGACCCAGTACTTC
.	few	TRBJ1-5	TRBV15	CATSRVDGRQPQHF	TGTGCCACCAGCAGAGTGGACGGGCGTCAGCCCCAGCATTTT
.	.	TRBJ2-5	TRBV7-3	CASSPGWGETQYF	TGTGCCAGCAGCCCCGGTTGGGGGGAGACCCAGTACTTC
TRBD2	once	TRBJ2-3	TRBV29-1	CSVDGREGITDTQYF	TGCAGCGTTGATGGGCGGGAGGGGATCACAGATACGCAGTATTTT
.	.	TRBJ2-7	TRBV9	CASSGGGNSYEQYF	TGTGCCAGCAGCGGTGGGGGAAACTCCTACGAGCAGTACTTC
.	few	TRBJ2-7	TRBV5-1	CASSLNQGYEQYF	TGCGCCAGCAGCTTGAATCAGGGCTACGAGCAGTACTTC
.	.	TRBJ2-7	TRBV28	CASSSPLGGEGSYEQYF	TGTGCCAGCAGTTCCCCGCTGGGGGGAGAAGGAAGCTACGAGCAGTACTTC
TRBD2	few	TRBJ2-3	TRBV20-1	CSAPRSLAEITDTQYF	TGCAGTGCGCCGCGATCTCTAGCGGAGATCACAGATACGCAGTATTTT
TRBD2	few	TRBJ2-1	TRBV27	CASTTLAGSYNEQFF	TGTGCCAGCACCACTCTAGCGGGCTCCTACAATGAGCAGTTCTTC
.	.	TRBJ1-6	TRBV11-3	CASSLNGASPLHF	TGTGCCAGCAGTCTTAATGGGGCTTCACCCCTCCACTTT
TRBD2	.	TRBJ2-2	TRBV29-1	CSVRPGGTGELFF	TGCAGCGTTCGGCCGGGGGGCACCGGGGAGCTGTTTTTT
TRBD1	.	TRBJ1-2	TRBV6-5	CASRRGQGDGYTF	TGTGCCAGCAGGCGGGGACAGGGGGATGGCTACACCTTC
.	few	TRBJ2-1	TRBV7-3	CASSLTVTGNEQFF	TGTGCCAGCAGCTTAACGGTGACGGGCAATGAGCAGTTCTTC